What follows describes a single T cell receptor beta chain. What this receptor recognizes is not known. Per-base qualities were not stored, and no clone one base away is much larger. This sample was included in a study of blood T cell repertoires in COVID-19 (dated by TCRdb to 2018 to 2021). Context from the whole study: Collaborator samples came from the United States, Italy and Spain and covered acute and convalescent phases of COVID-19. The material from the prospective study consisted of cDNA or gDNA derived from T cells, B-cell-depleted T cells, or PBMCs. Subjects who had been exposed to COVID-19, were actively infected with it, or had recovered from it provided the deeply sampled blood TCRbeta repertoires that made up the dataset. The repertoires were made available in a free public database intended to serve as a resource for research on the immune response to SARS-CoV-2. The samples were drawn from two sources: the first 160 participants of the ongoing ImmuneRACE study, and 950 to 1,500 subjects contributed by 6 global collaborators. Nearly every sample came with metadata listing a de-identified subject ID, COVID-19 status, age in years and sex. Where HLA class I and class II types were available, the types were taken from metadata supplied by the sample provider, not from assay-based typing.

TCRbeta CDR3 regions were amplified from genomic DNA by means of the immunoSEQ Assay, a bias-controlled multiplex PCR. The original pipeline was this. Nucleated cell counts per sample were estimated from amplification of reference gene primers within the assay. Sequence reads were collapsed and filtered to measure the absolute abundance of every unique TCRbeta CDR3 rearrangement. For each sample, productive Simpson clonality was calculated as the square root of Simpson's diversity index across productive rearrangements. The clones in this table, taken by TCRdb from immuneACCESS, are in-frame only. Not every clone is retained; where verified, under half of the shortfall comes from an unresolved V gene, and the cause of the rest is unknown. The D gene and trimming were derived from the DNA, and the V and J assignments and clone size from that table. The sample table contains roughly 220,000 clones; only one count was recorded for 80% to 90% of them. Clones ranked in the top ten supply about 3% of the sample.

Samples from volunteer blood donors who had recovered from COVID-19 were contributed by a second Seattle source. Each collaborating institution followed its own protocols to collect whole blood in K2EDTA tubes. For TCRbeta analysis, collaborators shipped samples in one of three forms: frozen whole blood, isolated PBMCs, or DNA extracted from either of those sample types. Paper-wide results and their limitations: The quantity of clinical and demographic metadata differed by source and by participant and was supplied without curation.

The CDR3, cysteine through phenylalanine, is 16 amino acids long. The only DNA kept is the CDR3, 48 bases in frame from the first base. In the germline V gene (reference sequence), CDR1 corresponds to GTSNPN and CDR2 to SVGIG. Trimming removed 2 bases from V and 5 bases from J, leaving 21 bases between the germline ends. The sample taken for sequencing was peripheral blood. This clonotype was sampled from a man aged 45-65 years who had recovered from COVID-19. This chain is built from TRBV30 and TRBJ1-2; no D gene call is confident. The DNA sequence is TGTGCCTGGAGTACGGGAGTATCGTTATGGGTTTATGGCTACACCTTC. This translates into CAWSTGVSLWVYGYTF. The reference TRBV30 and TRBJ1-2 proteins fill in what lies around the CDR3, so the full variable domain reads SQTIHQWPATLVQPVGSPLSLECTVEGTSNPNLYWYRQAAGRGLQLLFYSVGIGQISSEVPQNLSASRPQDRQFILSSKKLLLSDSGFYLCAWSTGVSLWVYGYTFGSGTRLTVV.